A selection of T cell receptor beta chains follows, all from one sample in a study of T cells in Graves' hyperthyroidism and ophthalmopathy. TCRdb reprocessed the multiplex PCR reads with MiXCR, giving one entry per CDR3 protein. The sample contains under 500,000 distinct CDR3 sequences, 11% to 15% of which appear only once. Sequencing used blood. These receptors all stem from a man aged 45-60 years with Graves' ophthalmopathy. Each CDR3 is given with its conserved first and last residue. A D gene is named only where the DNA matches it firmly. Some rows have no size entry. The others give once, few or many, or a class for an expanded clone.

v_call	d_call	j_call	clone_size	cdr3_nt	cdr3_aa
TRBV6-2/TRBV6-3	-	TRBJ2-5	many	TGTGCCAGCAGTTACTTGGGGGGGCAGGCGAGAGAGACCCAGTACTTC	CASSYLGGQARETQYF
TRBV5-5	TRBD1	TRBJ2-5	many	TGTGCCAGCAGCTTGGAAACCGGGACAGGGGAAGAGACCCAGTACTTC	CASSLETGTGEETQYF
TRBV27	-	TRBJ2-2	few	TGTGCCAGCAGTTTATTGGGGATAGGCACCGGGGAGCTGTTTTTT	CASSLLGIGTGELFF
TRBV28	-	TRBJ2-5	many	TGTGCCAGCAATCAATATGGGGGTCAAGAGACCCAGTACTTC	CASNQYGGQETQYF
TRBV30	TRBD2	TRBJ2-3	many	TGTGCCTGGGAGGAAGCGGGAGGGACAGATACGCAGTATTTT	CAWEEAGGTDTQYF
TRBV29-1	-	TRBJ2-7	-	TGCAGCGTCGAGGGGGTAGCGGGCGAAACCTACGAGCAGTACTTC	CSVEGVAGETYEQYF
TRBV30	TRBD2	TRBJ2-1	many	TGTGCCTGGAGTGTAAGCGGGGGCCCGAATGAGCAGTTCTTC	CAWSVSGGPNEQFF
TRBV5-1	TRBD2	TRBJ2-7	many	TGCGCCAGCAGCGCGGGACTAGCCTCCTACGAGCAGTACTTC	CASSAGLASYEQYF
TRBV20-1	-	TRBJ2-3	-	TGCAGTGCTAGAGACGAGGAAACAGATTACACAGATACGCAGTATTTT	CSARDEETDYTDTQYF
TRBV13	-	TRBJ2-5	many	TGTGCCAGCAGCTTAGATGTTAAAGAGACCCAGTACTTC	CASSLDVKETQYF
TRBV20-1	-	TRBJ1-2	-	TGCAGTGCTAGTTTTGGCAGGGTGTACCCTGGCTACACCTTC	CSASFGRVYPGYTF
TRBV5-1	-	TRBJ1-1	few	TGCGCCAGCAGCAATACACAGGGAGGGAACACTGAAGCTTTCTTT	CASSNTQGGNTEAFF
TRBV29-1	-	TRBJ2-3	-	TGCAGCGTTGACCCGGAAAGCACAGATACGCAGTATTTT	CSVDPESTDTQYF
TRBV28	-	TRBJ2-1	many	TGTGCCAGCAGGAAGGGACGGCTGAGCTCCTACAATGAGCAGTTCTTC	CASRKGRLSSYNEQFF
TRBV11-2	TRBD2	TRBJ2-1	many	TGTGCCAGCCGGGCTAGCGGGAGGGGGGGGTACAATGAGCAGTTCTTC	CASRASGRGGYNEQFF
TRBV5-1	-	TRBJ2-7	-	TGCGCCAGCAGCTTGAGTGGGGGGACCTACGAGCAGTACTTC	CASSLSGGTYEQYF
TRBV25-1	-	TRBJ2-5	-	TGTGCCAGCAGTGTCCCCGGCCGGAAACAAGAGACCCAGTACTTC	CASSVPGRKQETQYF
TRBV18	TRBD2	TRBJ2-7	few	TGTGCCAGCTCCCCTGCGGGGACTAGCGGGAGGACAGGTTCTTTTTACGAGCAGTACTTC	CASSPAGTSGRTGSFYEQYF
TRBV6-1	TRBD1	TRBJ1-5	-	TGTGCCAGCAACCGGGACAGGGGGTTTCAGCCCCAGCATTTT	CASNRDRGFQPQHF
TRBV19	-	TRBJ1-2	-	TGTGCCAGCGTAACTTCAGGGGCCCCCAACTATGGCTACACCTTC	CASVTSGAPNYGYTF
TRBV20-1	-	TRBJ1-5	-	TGCAGTGCTAGAGATGCCAAAACGGGCCAGCCCCAGCATTTT	CSARDAKTGQPQHF
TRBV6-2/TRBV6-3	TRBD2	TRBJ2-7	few	TGTGCCAGCAGTTACTCGGGGCTAGCGGACAACTACGAGCAGTACTTC	CASSYSGLADNYEQYF
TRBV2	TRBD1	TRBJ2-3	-	TGTGCCAGCAGTGGGGACAGTTTTTCCACAGATACGCAGTATTTT	CASSGDSFSTDTQYF
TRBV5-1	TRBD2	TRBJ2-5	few	TGCGCCAGCAGCTTCGGACTAGCGGGAGTACGGAGAGAGACCCAGTACTTC	CASSFGLAGVRRETQYF
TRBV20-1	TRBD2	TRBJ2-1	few	TGCAGTGCTAGTCGTTTGGGACTAGCGTGGAGGAATGAGCAGTTCTTC	CSASRLGLAWRNEQFF
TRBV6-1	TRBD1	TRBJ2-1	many	TGTGCCAGCAGGGCGCCGGGACAGGGTTATGAGCAGTTCTTC	CASRAPGQGYEQFF
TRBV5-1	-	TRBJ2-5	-	TGCGCCAGCAGCCCGGGTGGAGTCACGGAGACCCAGTACTTC	CASSPGGVTETQYF
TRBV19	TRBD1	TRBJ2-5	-	TGTGCCAGTAGCGGGAGGACAGGGGGTTGGTACTTC	CASSGRTGGWYF
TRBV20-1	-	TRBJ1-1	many	TGCAGTGCTAGAGACGCCGTCGGGGCTTTCTTT	CSARDAVGAFF
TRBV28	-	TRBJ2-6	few	TGTGCCAGCAGCCCCCACTCAGGGGCCAACGTCCTGACTTTC	CASSPHSGANVLTF
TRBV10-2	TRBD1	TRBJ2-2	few	TGCGCCACCAAACCAAAACCCCCAGGGGGCTCCGGGGAGCTGTTTTTT	CATKPKPPGGSGELFF
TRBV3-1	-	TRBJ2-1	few	TGTGCCAGCAGCCAAGTCCGAGCGGGTGAGCAGTTCTTC	CASSQVRAGEQFF
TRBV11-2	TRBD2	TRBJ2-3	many	TGTGCCAGCAGCTTAGATCGCGGGAGTTCTTCAGATACGCAGTATTTT	CASSLDRGSSSDTQYF
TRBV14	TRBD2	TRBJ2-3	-	TGTGCCAGCAGTGTAGCGGGAGGGCCCGGTACGCAGTATTTT	CASSVAGGPGTQYF
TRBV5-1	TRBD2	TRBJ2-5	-	TGCGCCAGCAGCTTGGTTCCTAGCGGGAGAGAGGTTCAAGAGACCCAGTACTTC	CASSLVPSGREVQETQYF
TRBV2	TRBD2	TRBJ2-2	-	TGTGCCAGCAGTGAAAAAGGGACTAGCGGGATAAACACCGGGGAGCTGTTTTTT	CASSEKGTSGINTGELFF
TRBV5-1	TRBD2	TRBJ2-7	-	TGCGCCAGCAGCGAGCCGGGACTAGCGGGAGAATCAGCCTGGGGGGAGCAGTACTTC	CASSEPGLAGESAWGEQYF
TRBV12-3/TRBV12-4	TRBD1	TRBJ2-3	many	TGTGCCAGCAGTTACTACAGGGGGCTCACAGATACGCAGTATTTT	CASSYYRGLTDTQYF
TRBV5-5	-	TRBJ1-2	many	TGTGCCAGCAGCCCGGGACATAGCCCCAGGGTTGGTTATTATGGCTACACCTTC	CASSPGHSPRVGYYGYTF
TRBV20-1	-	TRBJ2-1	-	TGCAGTGCCCTCGTTCGTGCTAGCCGGACTGATGAGCAGTTCTTC	CSALVRASRTDEQFF
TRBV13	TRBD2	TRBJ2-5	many	TGTGCCAGCAGCTTTATGCTAGCGGGAGGGCATGGGACCCAGTACTTC	CASSFMLAGGHGTQYF
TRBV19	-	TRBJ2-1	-	TGTGCCAGTAGTATTTGGCCGGGGGATGAGCAGTTCTTC	CASSIWPGDEQFF
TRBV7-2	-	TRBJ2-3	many	TGTGCCAGCAGCTCTGACAGCTACACAGATACGCAGTATTTT	CASSSDSYTDTQYF
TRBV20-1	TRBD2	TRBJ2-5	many	TGCAGTGCTAGAGTTGTTAGCGGGAGGAAAGAGACCCAGTACTTC	CSARVVSGRKETQYF
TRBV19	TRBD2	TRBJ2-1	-	TGTGCCAGTAACCCTGGGGGACTAAATGAGCAGTTCTTC	CASNPGGLNEQFF
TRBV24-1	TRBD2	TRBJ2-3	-	TGTGCCACCACCTCAGCGGGAGGTACAGATACGCAGTATTTT	CATTSAGGTDTQYF
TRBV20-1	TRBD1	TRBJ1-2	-	TGCAGTGCTAACCCGTCAGGGACAGGGACACCTAGGGATGGCTACACCTTC	CSANPSGTGTPRDGYTF